This TCR beta chain came from a study of HIV-infected children after antiretroviral therapy interruption (dated by TCRdb to the late 2010s). Background for the entire study: Eight children, all with CD4+ count above 500 and viral load below 50 copies/ml, were included, of whom four were on planned treatment interruption and four were on continuous treatment. A median age of approximately 9.1 years was recorded in the interruption group, and a median age of around 8 years was recorded in the continuous treatment group. Most participating children had recorded exposure to EBV and CMV. In the interruption arm, samples were obtained at week 0, week 12, end of interruption (week 24 or 48), and about 3 years after study end. For the continuous-treatment arm, samples from the corresponding weeks 0, 48 and 150 were analyzed. Alongside thymic output measurements, TCR repertoires of children on planned treatment interruption were compared with TCR repertoires of children on continuous antiretroviral treatment. Points the paper makes about the study in general: In naive CD4+ repertoires of PTI patients, CDR3 sharing between time points fell after interruption began; many sequences were shared between end of interruption and 3 years later. The small number of patients is a limitation of the study, so the data should be interpreted with caution. In three patients, shared-triplet CDR3 clusters rose after interruption, but the overall increase reached significance only when one outlier patient was excluded.

The sample's treatment or condition label, decoded: PENTA 11 planned treatment interruption arm or continuous ART arm. The participants were children from the United Kingdom between 2 and 15 years old who had been on ART with at least three drugs for 24 weeks or longer. Cryopreserved PBMCs with at least 5 million viable cells were required; a few candidate patients were excluded for low viable PBMC yield. Using a FACSAria III cell sorter, memory CD8+ CD45RO+ CD45RA- T cells were FACS-sorted out of thawed PBMCs. After sorting, the cells were fixed and RNA was extracted first with the RNeasy FFPE kit and then with the RNeasy Micro kit. Taken from cysteine to phenylalanine, the CDR3 has 15 residues. The read is trimmed to its CDR3 DNA, 45 bases read in frame from base 1. The germline V gene (reference sequence) yields LNHNV for CDR1 and YYDKDF for CDR2. The V end loses 3 bases and the J end loses 5 bases, and a stretch of 16 bases separates them.

The receptor library was made with 3' RACE. TCR libraries were built from RNA using a 3' RACE protocol with unique molecular identifiers to correct PCR amplification bias. Up to about 12 amplicon libraries were pooled and sequenced on an Illumina MiSeq with v2 2x250 paired-end chemistry. Per the original workflow: Reads were processed with Decombinator to assign V and J genes and CDR3, with barcode-based error and PCR bias correction. Before Gini coefficients were calculated with the R ineq package, the repertoires were subsampled to the same depth. GLIPH, Hamming distance and a shared triplet metric were used to assess CDR3 similarity. Using fastp trimming at Q25 and MiXCR clonotype assembly, TCRdb reanalyzed the public sequencing data and kept in-frame beta chains. Here each entry gathers all rows of one CDR3 protein and keeps the most common genes and DNA. TCRdb's processing, not the authors', yielded these V and J calls. The sample contains 6,000 to 8,000 distinct CDR3 sequences, 15% to 20% of them found a single time. The ten biggest clones cover roughly 13% of the sample.

This clonotype was counted many times. Its antigen specificity is not known. No much larger clone exists at a distance of one base, and base qualities are not known. The material was CD45RO+ CD8+ T cells from PBMCs, pooled from several time points, obtained from a donor given antiretroviral therapy, either interrupted or continuous. In the paper's terms, the cell subset or site label means: memory CD8+ CD45RO+ CD45RA- T cells. The receptor was derived from a pool of human donors with HIV. Here the chain combines TRBV15 and TRBJ2-5; the D region is possibly TRBD1 or TRBD2, each matching across 5 bases. CDR3 sequence: CATSRSGSGWETQYF. In nucleotides, the sequence is TGTGCCACCAGCAGGTCAGGGTCGGGATGGGAGACCCAGTACTTC.